Given below is one T cell receptor (beta chain) in context. Antigen specificity is unknown. These data come from a study of blood T cells in healthy people across ages. The CDR3 length is 15 residues. The V and J ends lost 5 bases and 10 bases, in that order; junction bases with no gene match: 8. The germline V gene has CDR1 SGHTA and CDR2 FQGTGA. General observations from the study: A greater number of naive CD4+ cells and higher diversity distinguished long-lived donors from aged donors. A roughly linear fall in TCR beta diversity per million T cells was seen with increasing age.

The second PCR ran about 6 to 11 cycles with a sample-barcoded 5' primer and J-beta primers. TCRdb passed the 5' RACE reads through MiXCR, listing each CDR3 protein once. The table has around 1.5 million distinct CDR3 sequences, 34% seen once. Sample donors were healthy Caucasian individuals that came from Russia, aged roughly 6 to 100. Total RNA extracted from each sample amounted to at least 5 micrograms. The V call is TRBV7-3, the J call TRBJ2-1; 13 bases map to TRBD2. Input material: blood. The clonotype originates from a woman in her 30s in good health. Here the CDR3 reads CASSLLAGGPVEQFF. The CDR3 coding sequence is TGTGCCAGCAGCCTACTAGCGGGAGGGCCGGTCGAGCAGTTCTTC.